This T cell receptor (beta chain) is from a study of identical twins. Through template switching, a universal primer site was introduced, and the cDNA contained unique molecular identifiers. TCRdb independently ran MiXCR on the 5' RACE reads; one entry per CDR3 protein. The repertoire holds 350,000 to 400,000 distinct CDR3 sequences, with around 9.7% as singletons. V lost 3 bases and J lost 2; bases outside the gene matches: 4. Looked up from germline, CDR1 is KGHDR and CDR2 is SFDVKD. The length of the CDR3 is 15 residues. Sequencing input: naive T cells sorted from blood. The receptor was isolated from a woman aged 50 to 65 in good health. V and J are TRBV24-1 and TRBJ2-7; 9 bases are shared with TRBD2. Written as DNA, the CDR3 is TGTGCCACCAGTGATGGAAGCGGGGGGACCTACGAGCAGTACTTC. Translating it yields CATSDGSGGTYEQYF.